A selection of T cell receptor beta chains follows, all from one sample in a study of neurological immune-mediated disorders. Via MiXCR, TCRdb re-called the 5' RACE reads, giving one row per CDR3 protein. Of 77,000 or so distinct CDR3 sequences in the sample, about 9.5% were seen once. Sequencing input: PBMCs. The receptors come from a middle-aged man in good health. The CDR3 runs from the conserved cysteine through the conserved F or W. The D gene is left open where the match is weak. Not every row has a clone size; where given, it reads once, few, many or a size class.

J,V,D,size,CDR3,DNA
TRBJ2-1,TRBV5-1,.,many,CASSLEVVNEQFF,TGCGCCAGCAGCCTCGAAGTGGTAAATGAGCAGTTCTTC
TRBJ2-7,TRBV7-9,TRBD1,many,CASSLADRGLYEQYF,TGTGCCAGCAGCTTAGCAGACAGGGGGCTCTACGAGCAGTACTTC
TRBJ2-5,TRBV28,TRBD1,many,CASSPRRTGRETQYF,TGTGCCAGTTCCCCCCGGAGGACAGGGCGGGAGACCCAGTACTTC
TRBJ1-5,TRBV20-1,TRBD1,many,CSATKQGRQPQHF,TGCAGTGCTACAAAACAGGGGCGACAGCCCCAGCATTTT
TRBJ2-1,TRBV27,TRBD2,many,CASSLEGTSLLSEQFF,TGTGCCAGCAGTTTAGAAGGGACTAGCCTCCTCAGTGAGCAGTTCTTC
TRBJ2-5,TRBV7-2,TRBD1,many,CASSQTTGGETQYF,TGTGCCAGCAGCCAGACTACAGGGGGGGAGACCCAGTACTTC
TRBJ2-5,TRBV5-1,TRBD2,many,CASSRGLEETQYF,TGCGCCAGCAGCCGGGGACTAGAGGAGACCCAGTACTTC
TRBJ2-1,TRBV19,.,many,CASSSRLAAYNEQFF,TGTGCCAGTAGTTCCCGGCTAGCAGCCTACAATGAGCAGTTCTTC
TRBJ1-4,TRBV6-6,.,many,CASTPGGLSEKLFF,TGTGCCTCCACCCCAGGAGGCTTGAGTGAAAAACTGTTTTTT
TRBJ2-5,TRBV5-1,TRBD1,many,CASSSGTAFQETQYF,TGCGCCAGCAGCTCAGGGACAGCCTTCCAAGAGACCCAGTACTTC
TRBJ2-1,TRBV9,TRBD1,many,CASSPRGGQGGNEQFF,TGTGCCAGCAGCCCACGCGGGGGACAGGGTGGGAATGAGCAGTTCTTC
TRBJ1-6,TRBV20-1,.,many,CSAQDRTAYNSPLHF,TGCAGTGCCCAGGACCGGACAGCCTATAATTCACCCCTCCACTTT
TRBJ1-5,TRBV28,.,many,CASHLTGVYSNQPQHF,TGTGCCAGCCATCTCACGGGGGTTTACAGCAATCAGCCCCAGCATTTT
TRBJ1-2,TRBV11-2,.,many,CASTLQQGGRDGYTF,TGTGCCAGCACCCTACAACAAGGAGGGCGCGATGGCTACACCTTC
TRBJ1-2,TRBV28,TRBD1,many,CASTGTELRGYTF,TGTGCCAGCACCGGGACAGAGTTAAGGGGCTACACCTTC
TRBJ2-3,TRBV20-1,.,many,CSAPGASGTDTQYF,TGCAGTGCTCCAGGGGCTAGCGGCACAGATACGCAGTATTTT
TRBJ1-1,TRBV28,.,.,CASRGYTEAFF,TGTGCCAGCAGAGGGTACACTGAAGCTTTCTTT
TRBJ2-7,TRBV28,.,many,CASSNTATSLRDEQYF,TGTGCCAGCAGTAACACAGCCACCAGCCTTCGAGACGAGCAGTACTTC
TRBJ1-4,TRBV12-3/TRBV12-4,TRBD1,.,CASRYQGVAEKLFF,TGTGCCAGCAGGTACCAGGGGGTGGCGGAAAAACTGTTTTTT
TRBJ2-1,TRBV20-1,TRBD2,many,CSAHGGKAGAPYNEQFF,TGCAGTGCACACGGGGGCAAAGCGGGGGCCCCCTACAATGAGCAGTTCTTC
TRBJ1-3,TRBV12-3/TRBV12-4,TRBD1,many,CASSPGQGATGNTIYF,TGTGCCAGCAGTCCAGGACAGGGGGCGACTGGAAACACCATATATTTT
TRBJ2-3,TRBV14,.,.,CASSTRERSTDTQYF,TGTGCCAGCAGCACCCGGGAGAGGTCCACAGATACGCAGTATTTT
TRBJ2-1,TRBV20-1,TRBD2,many,CSALTSGIYNEQFF,TGCAGTGCTCTTACTAGCGGGATCTACAATGAGCAGTTCTTC
TRBJ1-2,TRBV5-6,.,many,CASSLGYDYGYTF,TGTGCCAGCAGCTTGGGATACGACTATGGCTACACCTTC
TRBJ2-7,TRBV5-1,TRBD1,.,CASSAWDSCSEQYF,TGCGCCAGCAGCGCCTGGGACAGTTGTTCCGAGCAGTACTTC
TRBJ2-1,TRBV20-1,.,many,CSARTKRADNEQFF,TGCAGTGCTAGAACGAAGCGGGCCGACAATGAGCAGTTCTTC
TRBJ2-5,TRBV7-2,.,many,CASSLGVKTQYF,TGTGCCAGCAGCTTGGGAGTAAAGACCCAGTACTTC
TRBJ2-7,TRBV20-1,.,many,CSLPGGPRTYEQYF,TGCAGCCTTCCAGGGGGGCCTAGGACCTACGAGCAGTACTTC
TRBJ2-2,TRBV5-1,TRBD1,many,CASSLDRASAGELFF,TGCGCCAGCAGCCTAGACAGGGCCTCGGCCGGGGAGCTGTTTTTT
TRBJ2-1,TRBV3-1,TRBD2,many,CASSSETGGLGEQFF,TGTGCCAGCAGCTCGGAGACGGGGGGGCTCGGGGAGCAGTTCTTC
TRBJ2-2,TRBV5-1,.,few,CASSPGNSVRDTGELFF,TGCGCCAGCAGCCCCGGGAACAGCGTCCGAGACACCGGGGAGCTGTTTTTT
TRBJ2-3,TRBV5-1,.,many,CASSLDSLSTDTQYF,TGCGCCAGCAGCTTGGACAGCCTTAGCACAGATACGCAGTATTTT
TRBJ2-7,TRBV5-1,.,.,CASSLIPLSYDQYF,TGCGCCAGCAGCTTGATTCCGTTGTCGTACGACCAGTACTTC
TRBJ1-1,TRBV5-1,.,many,CASSLRGGDTEAFF,TGCGCCAGCAGCTTGAGGGGGGGTGACACTGAAGCTTTCTTT
TRBJ1-1,TRBV20-1,.,many,CSANSQILNTEAFF,TGCAGTGCAAACTCTCAAATTTTGAACACTGAAGCTTTCTTT
TRBJ2-1,TRBV20-1,TRBD1,many,CSAPGTVTNEQFF,TGCAGTGCGCCCGGGACAGTAACTAATGAGCAGTTCTTC
TRBJ2-1,TRBV5-6,TRBD1,.,CASSAQGEAYNEQFF,TGTGCCAGCAGCGCACAGGGGGAAGCCTACAATGAGCAGTTCTTC